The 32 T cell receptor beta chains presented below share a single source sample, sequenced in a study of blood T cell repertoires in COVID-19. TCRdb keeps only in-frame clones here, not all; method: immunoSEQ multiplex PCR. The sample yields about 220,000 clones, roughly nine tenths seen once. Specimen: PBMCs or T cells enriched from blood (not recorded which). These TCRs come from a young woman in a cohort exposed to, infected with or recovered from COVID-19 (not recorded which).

The CDR3 DNA follows: TGTGCCAGCAGCCAAGATAAGGGGAGCGGGGGGGCCTCAGATACGCAGTATTTT. The encoded protein is CASSQDKGSGGASDTQYF. The chain recombines TRBV4-2 with TRBJ2-3, with 10 bases fitting TRBD2. From germline, CDR1 is LGHNA and CDR2 YNFKEQ. J lost 4 bases, V lost 0 bases, and 10 bases had no gene match. This CDR3 is built from 18 residues.

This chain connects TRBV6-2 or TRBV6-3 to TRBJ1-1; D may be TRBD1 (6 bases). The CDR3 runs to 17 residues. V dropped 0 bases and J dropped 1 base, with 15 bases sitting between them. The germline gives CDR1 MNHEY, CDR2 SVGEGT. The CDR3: CASSYSDTTGTNTEAFF. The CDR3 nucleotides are TGTGCCAGCAGTTACTCGGACACCACAGGGACGAACACTGAAGCTTTCTTT.

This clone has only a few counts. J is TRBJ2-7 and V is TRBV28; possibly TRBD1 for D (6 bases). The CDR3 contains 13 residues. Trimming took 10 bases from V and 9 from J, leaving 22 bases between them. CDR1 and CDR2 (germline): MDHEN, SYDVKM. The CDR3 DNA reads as TGTGCCACTTCGACAGGAGAGCCTTTCCGGCAGTACTTC. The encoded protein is CATSTGEPFRQYF.

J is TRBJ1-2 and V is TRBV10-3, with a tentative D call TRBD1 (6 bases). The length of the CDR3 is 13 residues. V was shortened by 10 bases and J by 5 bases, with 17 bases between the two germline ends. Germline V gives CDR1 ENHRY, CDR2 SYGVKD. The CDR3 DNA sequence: TGTGCCACCACCGAGACAGGCGCTTATGGCTACACCTTC. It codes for CATTETGAYGYTF.

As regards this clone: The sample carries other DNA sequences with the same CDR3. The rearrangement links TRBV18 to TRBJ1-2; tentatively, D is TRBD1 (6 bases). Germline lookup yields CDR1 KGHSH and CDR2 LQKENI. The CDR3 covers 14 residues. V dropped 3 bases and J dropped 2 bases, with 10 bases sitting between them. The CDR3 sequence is CASSPSGQNYGYTF. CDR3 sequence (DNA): TGTGCCAGCTCACCCTCTGGACAGAACTATGGCTACACCTTC.

The CDR3: CASSVDPAGEQFF. CDR3 bases: TGTGCCAGCAGCGTAGACCCTGCGGGTGAGCAGTTCTTC. The V call is TRBV9, the J call TRBJ2-1, with D perhaps TRBD2 (5 bases). Trimming shortened V by 0 bases and J by 9 bases, and 10 bases separated the two germline ends. Germline V CDR1 and CDR2: SGDLS, YYNGEE. The CDR3 runs 13 residues.

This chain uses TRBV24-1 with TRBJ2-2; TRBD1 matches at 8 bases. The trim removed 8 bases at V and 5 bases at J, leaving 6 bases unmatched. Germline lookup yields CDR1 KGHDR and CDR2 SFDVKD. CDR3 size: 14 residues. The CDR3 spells CATTETGETGELFF. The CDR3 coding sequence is TGTGCCACCACCGAGACAGGGGAGACCGGGGAGCTGTTTTTT.

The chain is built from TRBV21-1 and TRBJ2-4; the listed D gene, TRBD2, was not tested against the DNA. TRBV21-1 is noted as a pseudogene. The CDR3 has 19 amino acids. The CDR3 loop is CASSKVTSGGILAKNIQYF. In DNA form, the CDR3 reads TGTGCCAGCAGCAAAGTTACTAGCGGGGGAATACTAGCCAAAAACATTCAGTACTTC.

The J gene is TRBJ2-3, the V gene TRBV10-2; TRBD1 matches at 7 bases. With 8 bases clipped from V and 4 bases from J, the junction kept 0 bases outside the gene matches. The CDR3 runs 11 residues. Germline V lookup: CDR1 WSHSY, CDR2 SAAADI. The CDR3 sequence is CASGTADTQYF. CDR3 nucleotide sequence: TGCGCCAGCGGGACAGCAGATACGCAGTATTTT.

In DNA, the CDR3 is TGTGCCAGCAGTCCATCGGGTATGGGAGAGACCCAGTACTTC. Translation: CASSPSGMGETQYF. The chain combines TRBV6-5 with TRBJ2-5; no reliable D call. Looked up from germline, CDR1 is MNHEY and CDR2 is SVGAGI. V shed 5 bases and J shed 4 bases, with 14 bases lying between them. The CDR3 has 14 amino acids.

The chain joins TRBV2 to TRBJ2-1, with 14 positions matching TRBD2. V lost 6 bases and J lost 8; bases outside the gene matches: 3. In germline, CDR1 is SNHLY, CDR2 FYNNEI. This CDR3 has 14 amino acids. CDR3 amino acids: CASSPGLAGDEQFF. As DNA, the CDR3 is TGTGCCAGCAGCCCGGGACTAGCGGGAGATGAGCAGTTCTTC.

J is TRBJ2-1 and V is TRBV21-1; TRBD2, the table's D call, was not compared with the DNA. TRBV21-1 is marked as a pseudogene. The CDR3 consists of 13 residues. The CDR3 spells CASSKSSSHEQFF. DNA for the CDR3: TGTGCCAGCAGCAAATCTAGCTCCCATGAGCAGTTCTTC.

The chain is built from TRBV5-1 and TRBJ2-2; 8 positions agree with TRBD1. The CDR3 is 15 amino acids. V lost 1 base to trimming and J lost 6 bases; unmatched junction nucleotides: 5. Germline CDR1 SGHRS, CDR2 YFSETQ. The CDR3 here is CASSLIQGASGELFF. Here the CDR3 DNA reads TGCGCCAGCAGCTTGATCCAGGGGGCATCCGGGGAGCTGTTTTTT.

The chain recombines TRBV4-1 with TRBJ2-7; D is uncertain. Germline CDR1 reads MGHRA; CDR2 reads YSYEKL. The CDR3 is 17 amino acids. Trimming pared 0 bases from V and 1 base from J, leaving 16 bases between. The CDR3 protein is CASSQDENGPRSYEQYF. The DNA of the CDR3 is TGCGCCAGCAGCCAAGATGAGAACGGTCCTAGATCCTACGAGCAGTACTTC.

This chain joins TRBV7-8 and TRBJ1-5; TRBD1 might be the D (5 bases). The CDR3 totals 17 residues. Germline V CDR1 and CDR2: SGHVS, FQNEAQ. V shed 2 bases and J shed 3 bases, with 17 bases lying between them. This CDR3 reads CASSLNYRGEDNQPQHF. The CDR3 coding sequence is TGTGCCAGCAGCTTAAATTACCGGGGGGAGGACAATCAGCCCCAGCATTTT.

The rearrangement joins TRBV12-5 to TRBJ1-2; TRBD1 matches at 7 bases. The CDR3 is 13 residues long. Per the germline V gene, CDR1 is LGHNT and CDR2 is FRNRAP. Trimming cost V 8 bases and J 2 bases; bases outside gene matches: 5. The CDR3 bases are TGTGCTAGTTCTTGGGACAGCAACTATGGCTACACCTTC. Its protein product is CASSWDSNYGYTF.

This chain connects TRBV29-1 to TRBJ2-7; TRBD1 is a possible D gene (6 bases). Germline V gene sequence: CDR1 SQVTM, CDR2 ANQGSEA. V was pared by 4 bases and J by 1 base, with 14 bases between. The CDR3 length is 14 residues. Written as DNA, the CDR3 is TGCAGCGTTGTAAGACAACAGGGTTCCTACGAGCAGTACTTC. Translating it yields CSVVRQQGSYEQYF.

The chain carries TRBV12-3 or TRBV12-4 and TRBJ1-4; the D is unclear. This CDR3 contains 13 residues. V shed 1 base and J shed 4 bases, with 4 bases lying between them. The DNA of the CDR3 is TGTGCCAGCAGTTTAGGTCTTAATGAAAAACTGTTTTTT. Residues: CASSLGLNEKLFF.

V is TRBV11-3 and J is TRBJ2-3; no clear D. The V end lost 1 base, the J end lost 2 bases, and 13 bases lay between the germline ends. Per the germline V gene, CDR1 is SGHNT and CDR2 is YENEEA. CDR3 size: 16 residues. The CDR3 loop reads CASSLVTFVYTDTQYF. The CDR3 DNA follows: TGTGCCAGCAGCTTAGTTACCTTCGTCTACACAGATACGCAGTATTTT.

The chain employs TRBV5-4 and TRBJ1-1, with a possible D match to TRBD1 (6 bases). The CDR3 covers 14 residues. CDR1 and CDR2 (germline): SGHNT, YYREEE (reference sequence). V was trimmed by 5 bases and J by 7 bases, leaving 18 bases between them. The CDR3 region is CASRTIAGEGEAFF. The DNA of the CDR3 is TGTGCCAGCAGGACGATCGCAGGGGAGGGTGAAGCTTTCTTT.

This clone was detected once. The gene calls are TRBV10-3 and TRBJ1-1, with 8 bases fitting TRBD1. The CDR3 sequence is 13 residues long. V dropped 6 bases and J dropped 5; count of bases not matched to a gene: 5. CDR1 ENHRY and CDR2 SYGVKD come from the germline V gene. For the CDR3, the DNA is TGTGCCATCAGACCGGACAGGGAAACTGAAGCTTTCTTT. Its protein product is CAIRPDRETEAFF.

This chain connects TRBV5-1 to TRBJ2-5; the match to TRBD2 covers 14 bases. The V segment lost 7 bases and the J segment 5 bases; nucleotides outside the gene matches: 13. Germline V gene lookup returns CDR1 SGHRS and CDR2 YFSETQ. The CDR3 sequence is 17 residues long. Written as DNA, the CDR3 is TGCGCCAGCCCCGAAGGACTAGCGGGAGGTCGAGCGGAGACCCAGTACTTC. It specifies CASPEGLAGGRAETQYF.

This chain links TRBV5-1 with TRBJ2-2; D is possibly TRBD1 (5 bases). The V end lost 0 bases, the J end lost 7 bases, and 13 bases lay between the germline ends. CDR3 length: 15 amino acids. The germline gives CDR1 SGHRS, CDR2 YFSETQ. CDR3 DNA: TGCGCCAGCAGCTTGGAATCAGGGCGGATCGGGGAGCTGTTTTTT. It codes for CASSLESGRIGELFF.

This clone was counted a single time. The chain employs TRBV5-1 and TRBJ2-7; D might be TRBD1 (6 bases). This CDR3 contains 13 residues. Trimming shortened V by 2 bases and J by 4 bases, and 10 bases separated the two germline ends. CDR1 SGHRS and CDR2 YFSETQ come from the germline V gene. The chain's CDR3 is CASSFWTDYEQYF. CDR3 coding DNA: TGCGCCAGCAGCTTTTGGACAGATTACGAGCAGTACTTC. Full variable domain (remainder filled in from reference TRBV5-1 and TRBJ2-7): KAGVTQTPRYLIKTRGQQVTLSCSPISGHRSVSWYQQTPGQGLQFLFEYFSETQRNKGNFPGRFSGRQFSNSRSEMNVSTLELGDSALYLCASSFWTDYEQYFGPGTRLTVT.

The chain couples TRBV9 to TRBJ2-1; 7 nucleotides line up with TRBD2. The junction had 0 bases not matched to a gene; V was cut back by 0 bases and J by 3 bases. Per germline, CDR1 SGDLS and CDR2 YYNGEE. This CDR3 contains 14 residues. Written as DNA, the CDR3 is TGTGCCAGCAGCGTAGCTAGCGGCTACAATGAGCAGTTCTTC. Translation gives CASSVASGYNEQFF.

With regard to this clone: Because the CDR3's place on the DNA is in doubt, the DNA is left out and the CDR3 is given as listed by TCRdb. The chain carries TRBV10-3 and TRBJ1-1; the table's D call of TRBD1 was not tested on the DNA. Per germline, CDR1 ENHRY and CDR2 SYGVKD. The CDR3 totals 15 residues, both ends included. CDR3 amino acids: CAISGQGNSDTEAFF.

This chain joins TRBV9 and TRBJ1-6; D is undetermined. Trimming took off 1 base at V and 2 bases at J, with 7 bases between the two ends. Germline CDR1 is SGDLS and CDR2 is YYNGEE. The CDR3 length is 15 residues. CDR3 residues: CASSVSGTYNSPLHF. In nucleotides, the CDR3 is TGTGCCAGCAGCGTATCGGGAACCTATAATTCACCCCTCCACTTT.

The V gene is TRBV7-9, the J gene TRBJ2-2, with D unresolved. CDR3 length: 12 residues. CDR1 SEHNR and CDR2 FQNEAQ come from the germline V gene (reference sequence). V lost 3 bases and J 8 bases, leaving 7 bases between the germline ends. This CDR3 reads CASSFSVGELFF. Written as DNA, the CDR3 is TGTGCCAGCAGCTTTTCTGTTGGGGAGCTGTTTTTT.

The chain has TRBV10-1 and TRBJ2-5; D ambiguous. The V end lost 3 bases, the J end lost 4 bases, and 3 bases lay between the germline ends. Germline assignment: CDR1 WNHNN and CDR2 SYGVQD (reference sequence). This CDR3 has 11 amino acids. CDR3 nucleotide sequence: TGCGCCAGCAGTGACGGAGAGACCCAGTACTTC. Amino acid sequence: CASSDGETQYF.

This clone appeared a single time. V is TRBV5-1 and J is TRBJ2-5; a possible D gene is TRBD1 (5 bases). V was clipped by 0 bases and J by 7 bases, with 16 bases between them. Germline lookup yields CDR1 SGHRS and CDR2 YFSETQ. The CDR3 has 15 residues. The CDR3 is CASSLGPQVYGTQYF. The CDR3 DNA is TGCGCCAGCAGCTTGGGGCCACAGGTCTACGGGACCCAGTACTTC.

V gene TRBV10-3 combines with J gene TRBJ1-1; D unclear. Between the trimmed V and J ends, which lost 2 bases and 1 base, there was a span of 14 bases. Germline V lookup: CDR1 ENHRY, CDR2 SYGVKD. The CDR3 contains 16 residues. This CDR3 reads CAISENWASSNTEAFF. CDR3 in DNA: TGTGCCATCAGTGAGAATTGGGCATCATCGAACACTGAAGCTTTCTTT.

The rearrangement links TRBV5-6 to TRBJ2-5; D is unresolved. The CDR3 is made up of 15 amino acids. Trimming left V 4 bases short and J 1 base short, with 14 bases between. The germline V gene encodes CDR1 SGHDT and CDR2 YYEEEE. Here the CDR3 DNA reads TGTGCCAGCAGCCCCTTGTCGCGCCGCCAAGAGACCCAGTACTTC. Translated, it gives CASSPLSRRQETQYF.